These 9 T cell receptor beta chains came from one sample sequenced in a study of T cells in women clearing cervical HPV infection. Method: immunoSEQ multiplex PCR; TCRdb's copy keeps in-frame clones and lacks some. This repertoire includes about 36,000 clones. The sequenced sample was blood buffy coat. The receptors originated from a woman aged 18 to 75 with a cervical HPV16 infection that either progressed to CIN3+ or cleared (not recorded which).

The CDR3 spells CSVVSGGPDEQFF. Partial CDR3 DNA: TGCAGCGTTGTATCAGGGGGTCCGGATGAG. The V and J genes are TRBV29-1 and TRBJ2-1, with 7 bases identical to TRBD1. The sequenced fragment ends 3 residues before the CDR3 boundary, so the rest is inferred from the germline J gene. The CDR3 sequence is 13 residues long. Germline lookup yields CDR1 SQVTM and CDR2 ANQGSEA. J gave up 8 bases and V 4 bases, and 8 bases lay outside the gene matches.

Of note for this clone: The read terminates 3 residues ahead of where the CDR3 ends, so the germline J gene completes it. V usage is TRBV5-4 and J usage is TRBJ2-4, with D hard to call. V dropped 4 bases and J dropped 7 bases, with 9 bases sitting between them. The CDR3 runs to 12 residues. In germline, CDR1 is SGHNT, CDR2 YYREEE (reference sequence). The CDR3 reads CASSSPRNIQYF. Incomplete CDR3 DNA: TGTGCCAGCAGCAGCCCTCGTAACATT.

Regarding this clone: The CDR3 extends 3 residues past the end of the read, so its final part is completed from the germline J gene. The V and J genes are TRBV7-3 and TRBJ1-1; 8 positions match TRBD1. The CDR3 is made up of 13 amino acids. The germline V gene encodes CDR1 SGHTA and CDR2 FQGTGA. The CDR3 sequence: CASSLGQGVEAFF. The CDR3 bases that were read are TGTGCCAGCAGCTTAGGACAGGGAGTAGAA.

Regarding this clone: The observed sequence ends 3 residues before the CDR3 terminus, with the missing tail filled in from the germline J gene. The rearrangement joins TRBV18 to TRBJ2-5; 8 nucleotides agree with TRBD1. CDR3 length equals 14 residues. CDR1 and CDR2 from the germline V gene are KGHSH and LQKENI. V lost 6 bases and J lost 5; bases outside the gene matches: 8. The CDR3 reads CASSVDRGLETQYF. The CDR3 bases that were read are TGTGCCAGCTCCGTCGACAGGGGTTTGGAGACC.

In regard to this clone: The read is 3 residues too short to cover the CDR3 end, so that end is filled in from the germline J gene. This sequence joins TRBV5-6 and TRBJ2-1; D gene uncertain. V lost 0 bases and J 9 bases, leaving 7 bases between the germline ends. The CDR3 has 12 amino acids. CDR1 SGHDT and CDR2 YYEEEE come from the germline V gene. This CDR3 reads CASSLALGEQFF. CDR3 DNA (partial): TGTGCCAGCAGCTTGGCCCTAGGTGAG.

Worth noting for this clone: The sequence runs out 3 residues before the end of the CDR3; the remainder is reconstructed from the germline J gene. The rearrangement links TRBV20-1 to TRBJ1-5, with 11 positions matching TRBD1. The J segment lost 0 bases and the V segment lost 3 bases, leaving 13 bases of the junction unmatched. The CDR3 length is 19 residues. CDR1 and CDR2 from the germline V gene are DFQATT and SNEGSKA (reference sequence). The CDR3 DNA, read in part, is TGCAGTGCTAGGTCCCCCCCGGGACAGGGGGGATATAGCAATCAGCCC. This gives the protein CSARSPPGQGGYSNQP. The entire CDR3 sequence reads CSARSPPGQGGYSNQPQHF.

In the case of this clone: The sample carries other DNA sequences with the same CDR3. The CDR3 region is CASSDSTSWTERNQPQHF. The part of the CDR3 DNA that was read is TGTGCCAGCAGTGACTCAACAAGTTGGACAGAAAGGAATCAGCCC. V usage is TRBV6-4 and J usage is TRBJ1-5; tentative D call: TRBD1 (6 bases). The read is 3 residues too short to cover the CDR3 end, so that end is filled in from the germline J gene. The CDR3 sequence is 18 residues long. Germline CDR1 reads MRHNA; CDR2 reads SNTAGT. V was cut by 0 bases and J by 4 bases, with 19 bases left in between.

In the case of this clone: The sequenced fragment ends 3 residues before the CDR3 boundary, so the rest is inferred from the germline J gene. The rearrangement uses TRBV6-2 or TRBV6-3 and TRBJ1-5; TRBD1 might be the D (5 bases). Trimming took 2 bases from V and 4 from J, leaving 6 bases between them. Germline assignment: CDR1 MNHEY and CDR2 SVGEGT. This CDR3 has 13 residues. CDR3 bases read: TGTGCCAGCAGTTACACAGGAAATCAGCCC. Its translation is CASSYTGNQP. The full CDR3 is CASSYTGNQPQHF.

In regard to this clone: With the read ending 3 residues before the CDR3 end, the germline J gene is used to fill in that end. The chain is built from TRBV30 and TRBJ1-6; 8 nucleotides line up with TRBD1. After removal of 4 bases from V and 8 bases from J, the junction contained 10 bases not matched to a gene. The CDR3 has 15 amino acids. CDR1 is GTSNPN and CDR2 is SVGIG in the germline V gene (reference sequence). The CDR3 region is CAWNPTGAVDSPLHF. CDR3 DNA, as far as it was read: TGTGCCTGGAACCCGACAGGGGCAGTTGATTCACCC.